These 5 T cell receptor beta chains share one sample of origin, sequenced in a study of blood T cell repertoires in COVID-19. Data came from immunoSEQ multiplex PCR; TCRdb stores just in-frame clones and leaves some out. The sample includes around 170,000 clones, approximately 84% of them seen just once. Sequenced: PBMCs or T cells enriched from blood (not recorded which). The receptors shown here come from a man over 45 who had recovered from COVID-19.

In the case of this clone: The same CDR3 is also encoded by other DNA sequences in this sample. The chain is built from TRBV7-6 and TRBJ2-3; D call uncertain. This CDR3 comprises 13 residues. Germline CDR1 is SGHVS and CDR2 is FNYEAQ. Trimming left V 0 bases short and J 4 bases short, with 5 bases between. The CDR3 reads CASSLAGADTQYF. The DNA for the CDR3 is TGTGCCAGCAGCTTAGCGGGCGCAGATACGCAGTATTTT.

V is TRBV19 and J is TRBJ1-6; TRBD1 matches 10 bases. Germline V gives CDR1 LNHDA, CDR2 SQIVND (reference sequence). The CDR3 consists of 16 residues. J lost 12 bases, V lost 1 base, and 9 bases had no gene match. The CDR3 DNA follows: TGTGCCAGTAGTATAGGCGGGACAGGGGCGTCTATACCCCTCCACTTT. Encoded protein: CASSIGGTGASIPLHF.

The CDR3 here is CASSYRLAGDRAGELFF. Written as DNA, the CDR3 is TGTGCCAGCAGCTACAGACTAGCGGGGGATCGGGCCGGGGAGCTGTTTTTT. The gene calls are TRBV5-6 and TRBJ2-2; 12 bases are shared with TRBD2. V dropped 3 bases and J dropped 6; count of bases not matched to a gene: 9. CDR1 and CDR2 from the germline V gene are SGHDT and YYEEEE. This CDR3 is built from 17 residues.

The chain joins TRBV14 to TRBJ2-7; D is possibly TRBD2 (6 bases). Per germline, CDR1 SGHDN and CDR2 FVKESK. The CDR3 totals 15 residues. V lost 3 bases, J lost 1 base, and 13 bases lay in between. The CDR3 region has the DNA TGTGCCAGCAGCCAGGGGGGTAGTCTGTCCTACGAGCAGTACTTC. Its translation: CASSQGGSLSYEQYF. Supplemented by reference TRBV14 and TRBJ2-7, the full variable domain reads EAGVTQFPSHSVIEKGQTVTLRCDPISGHDNLYWYRRVMGKEIKFLLHFVKESKQDESGMPNNRFLAERTGGTYSTLKVQPAELEDSGVYFCASSQGGSLSYEQYFGPGTRLTVT.

A few counts support this clone. V is TRBV19 and J is TRBJ1-5, with D perhaps TRBD1 (5 bases). Trimming cost V 1 base and J 1 base, with 14 bases left between them. In germline, CDR1 is LNHDA, CDR2 SQIVND (reference sequence). CDR3 size: 17 residues. The CDR3 reads CASSIGQGSKSNQPQHF. Here the CDR3 DNA reads TGTGCCAGTAGTATAGGTCAGGGATCCAAGAGCAATCAGCCCCAGCATTTT.